This T cell receptor beta chain appears in the sequencing data of a study of monozygotic twins with inflammatory bowel disease. From the 5' RACE reads, TCRdb lists one entry per CDR3 protein and no DNA. The sample has 420,000 or so distinct CDR3 sequences; the top ten hold 2% to 3%. With regard to this clonotype: What it recognizes is unknown.

General study points: Researchers were unable to tell different T cell subtypes apart.

The CDR3 loop spans 14 amino acids. From germline, CDR1 is LGHDT and CDR2 YNNKEL (reference sequence). The rearrangement joins TRBV3-1 to TRBJ1-1. Sequenced material: blood. This receptor was obtained from a human donor with ulcerative colitis or Crohn's disease, or a healthy co-twin of an affected twin (not recorded which). This chain's CDR3 is CASSQETVNTEAFF.